This TCR beta chain is drawn from a study of beta chain features in type 1 diabetes. Overall study context: Summed over all samples, the examined sorted cells came to about 110 million. Study conclusions and caveats: Researchers report that Type 1 diabetes patients had moderately but significantly shorter TCRB CDR3s across all four CD4+ subsets. It was possible that PCR favored shorter templates, equally so in patients and controls.

All of the isolated RNA was reverse transcribed, so expressed TCRB transcripts were sequenced. Sequencing was performed with immunoSEQ multiplex PCR; in TCRdb, only in-frame clones are kept and a portion is missing. The sample contains 250,000 to 300,000 clones, 14% of which appear only once. In the case of this clone: Its antigen is currently unknown.

The CDR3 runs 16 residues. CDR1 is KGHSH and CDR2 is LQKENI in the germline V gene. Trimming cost V 2 bases and J 3 bases; bases outside gene matches: 6. The source is a young man with type 1 diabetes. Sequencing was performed on naive CD4+ T cells from blood. This chain joins TRBV18 and TRBJ2-3; 9 nucleotides align to TRBD1. The DNA for the CDR3 is TGTGCCAGCTCACCAGGGCGAGACAGGGGGACAGATACGCAGTATTTT. It yields the protein CASSPGRDRGTDTQYF.